Listed below are T cell receptor beta chains from one sample, sequenced in a study of CD4 T cells in relation to SARS-CoV-2 and coronaviruses. Their target antigens are unknown. Clones were read by immunoSEQ multiplex PCR, and TCRdb kept only the in-frame ones, dropping some. The repertoire holds some 23,000 clones, with more than 70% as singletons. Specimen: CD4+ T cells from PBMCs, cultured in vitro. These TCRs come from a human donor in good health. CDR3s include the opening cysteine and the closing phenylalanine or tryptophan. D genes are given only for firm matches. Clone size, where shown, is once, few, many, or a class for clones that have expanded.

clone size | D gene | J gene | V gene | CDR3 length | CDR3 protein | CDR3 DNA
few | - | TRBJ2-2 | TRBV7-3 | 12 | CASSSYTGELFF | TGTGCCAGCAGCTCCTACACCGGGGAGCTGTTTTTT
- | - | TRBJ2-7 | TRBV6-5 | 11 | CASSDLYEQYF | TGTGCCAGCTCGGACCTCTACGAGCAGTACTTC
few | - | TRBJ1-6 | TRBV28 | 14 | CASSSWQGDSPLHF | TGTGCCAGCAGTTCGTGGCAGGGCGATTCACCCCTCCACTTT
few | TRBD2 | TRBJ2-3 | TRBV30 | 17 | CAWRGASGSLSTDTQYF | TGTGCCTGGAGAGGGGCTAGCGGGAGCCTAAGCACAGATACGCAGTATTTT
- | - | TRBJ2-4 | TRBV5-6 | 13 | CASSSMDSNIQYF | TGTGCCAGCAGCTCCATGGACAGTAACATTCAGTACTTC
- | TRBD1 | TRBJ1-1 | TRBV18 | 14 | CASSRIRGPGEAFF | TGTGCCAGCTCACGAATCAGGGGGCCGGGTGAAGCTTTCTTT
few | TRBD1 | TRBJ2-7 | TRBV2 | 14 | CASSDGQATYEQYF | TGTGCCAGCAGTGACGGACAGGCAACCTACGAGCAGTACTTC
few | - | TRBJ2-7 | TRBV3-1/TRBV3-2 | 14 | CASSRSGLVHEQYF | TGTGCCAGCAGCCGCAGTGGCCTCGTGCACGAGCAGTACTTC
once | TRBD2 | TRBJ2-7 | TRBV7-8 | 16 | CASSLSTSGSPGEQYF | TGTGCCAGCAGCTTAAGTACTAGCGGGAGCCCGGGGGAGCAGTACTTC
few | TRBD1 | TRBJ1-2 | TRBV2 | 14 | CASSEGDSYYGYTF | TGTGCCAGCAGCGAAGGGGACAGTTACTATGGCTACACCTTC
- | - | TRBJ1-1 | TRBV10-3 | 15 | CAISANRAVGTEAFF | TGTGCCATCAGTGCAAACAGGGCGGTGGGCACTGAAGCTTTCTTT
- | TRBD2 | TRBJ2-1 | TRBV7-2 | 17 | CASSPRSGTSSDREQFF | TGTGCCAGCAGCCCGCGCTCCGGGACTAGCTCGGACCGTGAGCAGTTCTTC
- | - | TRBJ1-1 | TRBV6-1 | 17 | CASSEALVRTLSTEAFF | TGTGCCAGCAGTGAAGCTTTAGTGCGAACTCTGAGCACTGAAGCTTTCTTT
- | - | TRBJ2-7 | TRBV19 | 14 | CASSLRDGSYEQYF | TGTGCCAGTAGTCTCCGGGACGGCTCCTACGAGCAGTACTTC